One sample yielded the 6 T cell receptor beta chains listed below, sequenced in a study of patients and donors after allogeneic stem cell transplantation. TCRdb fed the RT-PCR reads into MiXCR, producing one record per CDR3 protein. The repertoire consists of roughly 190,000 distinct CDR3 sequences, with around 41% occurring once and the leading ten covering less than 40%. The sample consisted of blood, either unsorted or a sorted T cell fraction (not recorded which). The source is a human donor who was either an allogeneic HSCT recipient or a stem cell or donor lymphocyte infusion donor (not recorded which). It is not recorded whose cells these are; they may come from a transplant donor.

The chain is built from TRBV28 and TRBJ2-3; 9 bases fit TRBD1. This CDR3 is 16 amino acids long. J gave up 2 bases and V 4 bases, and 7 bases lay outside the gene matches. Germline V gives CDR1 MDHEN, CDR2 SYDVKM. The CDR3 DNA sequence: TGTGCCAGCAGTTCCAACAGGGGGCAGGACACAGATACGCAGTATTTT. It translates to CASSSNRGQDTDTQYF. The entire variable domain, with the rest obtained from reference TRBV28 and TRBJ2-3, is as follows: DVKVTQSSRYLVKRTGEKVFLECVQDMDHENMFWYRQDPGLGLRLIYFSYDVKMKEKGDIPEGYSVSREKKERFSLILESASTNQTSMYLCASSSNRGQDTDTQYFGPGTRLTVL.

The rearrangement uses TRBV7-9 and TRBJ2-3; D could derive from TRBD1 or TRBD2 (7 bases each). Trimming stripped 2 bases from V and 6 bases from J, with 12 bases between. Germline lookup yields CDR1 SEHNR and CDR2 FQNEAQ (reference sequence). There are 14 residues in the CDR3. CDR3 sequence reads: CASSLPQGGDTQYF. The DNA for the CDR3 is TGTGCCAGCAGCTTACCCCAGGGGGGGGATACGCAGTATTTT. Variable domain in full (rest from reference TRBV7-9 and TRBJ2-3): DTGVSQNPRHKITKRGQNVTFRCDPISEHNRLYWYRQTLGQGPEFLTYFQNEAQLEKSRLLSDRFSAERPKGSFSTLEIQRTEQGDSAMYLCASSLPQGGDTQYFGPGTRLTVL.

CDR3 in DNA: TGTGCCAGCAGCTTAGGCAGGACCCACGAGCAGTACTTC. This translates into CASSLGRTHEQYF. The chain is built from TRBV13 and TRBJ2-7, with D unresolved. Trimming took off 0 bases at V and 5 bases at J, with 8 bases between the two ends. The CDR3 extends over 13 amino acids. Germline V gene lookup returns CDR1 PRHDT and CDR2 FYEKMQ (reference sequence).

The chain employs TRBV7-9 and TRBJ1-2, with a tentative D call TRBD1 (5 bases). Germline CDR1 and CDR2: SEHNR and FQNEAQ (reference sequence). The germline V and J ends were trimmed by 1 base and 4 bases, with 13 bases remaining between them. The CDR3 contains 15 residues. In DNA form, the CDR3 reads TGTGCCAGCAGCTTAGAACAGGCAAGGGTCTATGGCTACACCTTC. Protein: CASSLEQARVYGYTF.

The chain uses TRBV4-3 and TRBJ2-7, with TRBD1 matching 7 bases. Germline loops: CDR1 LGHNA, CDR2 YSLEER. With V trimmed by 0 bases and J by 2 bases, 7 bases remained unmatched. The CDR3 is 16 residues long. DNA of the CDR3: TGCGCCAGCAGCCAAGATGGGACAGCGGCTACCTACGAGCAGTACTTC. This gives the protein CASSQDGTAATYEQYF.

V gene TRBV28 combines with J gene TRBJ2-1; D remains ambiguous. With 6 bases removed from V and 1 base from J, the gap between germline ends came to 7 bases. This CDR3 is 13 amino acids long. The germline V gene has CDR1 MDHEN and CDR2 SYDVKM. CDR3 in DNA: TGTGCCAGCAGGACACCGTCCTACAATGAGCAGTTCTTC. It encodes CASRTPSYNEQFF.